This is a list of T cell receptor beta chains from one sample in a study of blood T cell repertoires in COVID-19. The method was immunoSEQ multiplex PCR; TCRdb's version includes in-frame clones alone and lacks a portion of them. Seen here are 150,000 to 200,000 clones, 90% observed once, and the top ten hold 0.5% to 0.55%. Material for sequencing was peripheral blood. These receptors were obtained from a man aged 50 to 59 with acute or convalescent COVID-19. Each CDR3 is given with its conserved first and last residue. A D gene is named only where the DNA matches it firmly. A clone size is listed for some rows: how often the clone was seen (once, few, many), or a class if it is expanded.

j_gene	abundance	d_gene	v_gene	CDR3aa	CDR3nt
TRBJ1-4	once	.	TRBV6-5	CASSPGGGEKLFF	TGTGCCAGCAGCCCCGGGGGGGGTGAAAAACTGTTTTTT
TRBJ1-5	.	.	TRBV6-5	CASSSFRGNQPQHF	TGTGCCAGCAGCTCCTTCAGGGGCAATCAGCCCCAGCATTTT
TRBJ1-6	.	.	TRBV5-1	CAAAIDYNSPLHF	TGCGCCGCAGCGATCGACTATAATTCACCCCTCCACTTT
TRBJ1-1	.	.	TRBV5-1	CASSSGGARNTEAFF	TGCGCCAGCAGCTCCGGTGGGGCACGTAACACTGAAGCTTTCTTT
TRBJ1-5	.	.	TRBV7-9	CASSSLNQPQHF	TGTGCCAGCAGCTCCCTTAATCAGCCCCAGCATTTT
TRBJ1-1	once	TRBD1	TRBV28	CACYPGTANTEAFF	TGTGCCTGCTACCCCGGGACAGCTAACACTGAAGCTTTCTTT
TRBJ2-2	.	.	TRBV19	CASTPWGERNTGELFF	TGTGCCAGTACCCCTTGGGGGGAGCGGAACACCGGGGAGCTGTTTTTT
TRBJ2-3	.	TRBD2	TRBV7-2	CASRIGLAGGMSTDTQYF	TGTGCCAGCAGGATCGGACTAGCGGGGGGTATGAGCACAGATACGCAGTATTTT
TRBJ2-1	.	TRBD2	TRBV2	CASSDTSGGLGNEQFF	TGTGCCAGCAGTGATACTAGCGGGGGGCTTGGGAATGAGCAGTTCTTC
TRBJ2-3	once	.	TRBV10-2	CASSEAATPTDTQYF	TGCGCCAGCAGTGAGGCGGCCACACCCACAGATACGCAGTATTTT
TRBJ1-2	once	TRBD1	TRBV25-1	CASSVGTGGGYGYTF	TGTGCCAGCAGTGTCGGGACAGGGGGCGGGTATGGCTACACCTTC
TRBJ1-5	.	TRBD1	TRBV7-2	CASSRGQGNSNQPQHF	TGTGCCAGCAGCCGGGGACAGGGGAATAGCAATCAGCCCCAGCATTTT
TRBJ1-1	.	.	TRBV6-5	CASSRDVNTEAFF	TGTGCCAGCAGTCGGGATGTTAACACTGAAGCTTTCTTT
TRBJ2-5	.	TRBD1	TRBV2	CASRGQGVETQYF	TGTGCCAGCAGGGGACAGGGGGTAGAGACCCAGTACTTC
TRBJ2-7	.	TRBD1	TRBV28	CASSFETGGYEQYF	TGTGCCAGCAGTTTTGAGACAGGGGGGTACGAGCAGTACTTC
TRBJ2-7	.	TRBD1	TRBV6-1	CASSERGDRWSPYEQYF	TGTGCCAGCAGTGAAAGGGGGGACAGGTGGTCCCCCTACGAGCAGTACTTC
TRBJ2-2	.	TRBD1	TRBV5-1	CASSLRDRGAGELFF	TGCGCCAGCAGCTTGAGGGACAGGGGGGCCGGGGAGCTGTTTTTT
TRBJ1-5	.	TRBD1	TRBV27	CASSRTGGNQPQHF	TGTGCCAGCAGCCGGACAGGGGGCAATCAGCCCCAGCATTTT
TRBJ2-3	.	.	TRBV4-1	CASSSQGTTWDTQYF	TGCGCCAGCAGCTCCCAGGGCACCACCTGGGATACGCAGTATTTT
TRBJ1-5	.	TRBD1	TRBV7-2	CASSSGQGTNQPQHF	TGTGCCAGCAGCTCCGGACAGGGGACCAATCAGCCCCAGCATTTT
TRBJ2-3	.	TRBD1	TRBV5-4	CASSPSTGGETDTQYF	TGTGCCAGCAGCCCTTCGACAGGGGGGGAAACAGATACGCAGTATTTT
TRBJ2-1	.	TRBD1	TRBV6-2/TRBV6-3	CASSDYPRDRGVEQFF	TGTGCCAGCAGTGACTACCCTCGGGACAGGGGAGTCGAGCAGTTCTTC
TRBJ2-1	.	TRBD2	TRBV3-1/TRBV3-2	CASSQGVGRALSYNEQFF	TGTGCCAGCAGCCAAGGGGTCGGGAGGGCCTTATCCTACAATGAGCAGTTCTTC
TRBJ2-1	once	.	TRBV19	CASRWGGLNEQFF	TGTGCCAGTAGGTGGGGGGGCCTAAATGAGCAGTTCTTC
TRBJ1-5	.	TRBD1	TRBV7-2	CASSLVQGNQPQHF	TGTGCCAGCAGCTTAGTACAGGGGAATCAGCCCCAGCATTTT
TRBJ1-1	.	.	TRBV7-2	CASSLIQAGNTEAFF	TGTGCCAGCAGCTTAATCCAAGCGGGGAACACTGAAGCTTTCTTT
TRBJ1-6	.	TRBD1	TRBV28	CASSPIDRDSPLHF	TGTGCCAGCAGCCCTATAGACAGGGACTCACCCCTCCACTTT
TRBJ2-5	.	TRBD1	TRBV11-2	CASSSQGARETQYF	TGTGCCAGCAGCTCGCAGGGGGCACGAGAGACCCAGTACTTC
TRBJ1-2	.	TRBD1	TRBV3-1/TRBV3-2	CASSQPTGYGSYGYTF	TGTGCCAGCAGCCAGCCGACAGGGTACGGTAGCTATGGCTACACCTTC
TRBJ1-1	.	TRBD1	TRBV6-5	CASSTTGRNTEAFF	TGTGCCAGCAGTACGACAGGGAGGAACACTGAAGCTTTCTTT
TRBJ2-5	.	.	TRBV9	CASSVVEEQETQYF	TGTGCCAGCAGCGTAGTAGAGGAGCAAGAGACCCAGTACTTC
TRBJ1-2	.	.	TRBV6-5	CASSLGFNYGYTF	TGTGCCAGCAGTCTAGGATTTAACTATGGCTACACCTTC
TRBJ1-2	.	TRBD1	TRBV9	CASSARSQGAEYDRYGYTF	TGTGCCAGCAGCGCTCGATCACAGGGGGCCGAATACGACCGCTATGGCTACACCTTC
TRBJ2-7	.	.	TRBV2	CASSVRAPIEQYF	TGTGCCAGCAGTGTCAGGGCTCCTATCGAGCAGTACTTC
TRBJ1-2	.	TRBD1	TRBV29-1	CSVASAGTGGDGYTF	TGCAGCGTTGCTTCCGCCGGGACAGGGGGCGATGGCTACACCTTC
TRBJ2-3	.	TRBD2	TRBV27	CASRRGGDTDTQYF	TGTGCCAGCAGACGGGGGGGGGACACAGATACGCAGTATTTT
TRBJ1-5	.	.	TRBV29-1	CSVVLGGAGNQPQHF	TGCAGCGTTGTTCTTGGGGGGGCGGGCAATCAGCCCCAGCATTTT
TRBJ1-5	.	TRBD1	TRBV28	CASTEDRAYQPQHF	TGTGCCAGCACCGAGGACAGGGCCTATCAGCCCCAGCATTTT
TRBJ2-1	.	TRBD1	TRBV28	CANSGQGANEQFF	TGTGCCAACTCGGGACAGGGGGCGAATGAGCAGTTCTTC
TRBJ1-1	.	.	TRBV11-3	CASSLSVSTEAFF	TGTGCCAGCAGCTTGTCGGTTTCGACTGAAGCTTTCTTT
TRBJ2-1	.	.	TRBV11-3	CASSSGQSSYNEQFF	TGTGCCAGCAGCTCCGGACAGAGCTCCTACAATGAGCAGTTCTTC
TRBJ1-5	.	TRBD1	TRBV4-2	CASSQGFGAGGLAQPQHF	TGTGCCAGCAGCCAAGGATTTGGGGCAGGGGGCCTTGCTCAGCCCCAGCATTTT
TRBJ2-7	.	.	TRBV11-2	CASSYQTGPNYEQYF	TGTGCCAGCAGCTACCAGACAGGTCCTAACTACGAGCAGTACTTC
TRBJ2-2	few	.	TRBV6-6	CASRTRELFF	TGTGCCAGCAGAACGCGAGAGCTGTTTTTT
TRBJ1-1	.	.	TRBV12-3/TRBV12-4	CASRGEQGDEAFF	TGTGCCAGCCGGGGTGAACAGGGTGATGAAGCTTTCTTT
TRBJ2-2	.	.	TRBV30	CAFAGLGAGELFF	TGTGCCTTCGCGGGACTCGGGGCCGGGGAGCTGTTTTTT
TRBJ1-4	.	.	TRBV4-1	CASSQATPATNEKLFF	TGCGCCAGCAGCCAAGCGACACCGGCAACTAATGAAAAACTGTTTTTT
TRBJ2-2	.	.	TRBV6-4	CASSVERNTGELFF	TGTGCCAGCAGTGTGGAGAGGAACACCGGGGAGCTGTTTTTT
TRBJ2-3	.	.	TRBV6-5	CASSYSSRTFTDTQYF	TGTGCCAGCAGTTATAGTAGCCGAACGTTCACAGATACGCAGTATTTT
TRBJ1-1	.	TRBD1	TRBV5-6	CASSPTGLTEAFF	TGTGCCAGCAGCCCGACAGGGCTCACTGAAGCTTTCTTT
TRBJ2-1	once	TRBD2	TRBV7-8	CASSLGGGKYNEQFF	TGTGCCAGCAGCTTAGGCGGGGGGAAATACAATGAGCAGTTCTTC
TRBJ2-5	.	TRBD1	TRBV7-8	CASSPRDRGGETQYF	TGTGCCAGCAGCCCCCGGGACAGGGGAGGAGAGACCCAGTACTTC